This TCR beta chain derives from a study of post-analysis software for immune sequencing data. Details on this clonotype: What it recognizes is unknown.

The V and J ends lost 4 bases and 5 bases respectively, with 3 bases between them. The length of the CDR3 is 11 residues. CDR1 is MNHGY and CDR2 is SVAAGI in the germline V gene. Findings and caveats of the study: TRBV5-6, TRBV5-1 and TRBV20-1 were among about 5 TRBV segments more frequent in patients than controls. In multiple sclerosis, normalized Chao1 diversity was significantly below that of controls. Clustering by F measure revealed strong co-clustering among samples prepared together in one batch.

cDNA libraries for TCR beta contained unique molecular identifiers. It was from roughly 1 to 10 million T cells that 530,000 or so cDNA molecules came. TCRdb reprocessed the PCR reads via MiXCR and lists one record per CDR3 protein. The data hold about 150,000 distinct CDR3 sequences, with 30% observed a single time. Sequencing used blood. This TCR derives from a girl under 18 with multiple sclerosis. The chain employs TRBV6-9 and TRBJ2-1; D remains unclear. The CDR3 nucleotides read TGTGCCAGCAGTTGGAACAATGAGCAGTTCTTC. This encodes CASSWNNEQFF.